These 2 T cell receptor beta chains were sequenced from one sample in a study of blood T cell repertoires in COVID-19 (dated by TCRdb to the early 2020s). Receptors were amplified or captured by the immunoSEQ multiplex PCR assay. The table comes from immuneACCESS by way of TCRdb, which keeps in-frame sequences with V and J called. Part of the clones is missing from these tables; in studies checked, under half for an unresolved V gene and the rest for unknown reasons. The sample table lists about 240,000 clones, 83% of them with a count of one. The top ten constitute 3% to 4.5% of the sample. The sample taken for sequencing was PBMCs or T cells enriched from blood (not recorded which). The receptors were sampled from a woman aged 40 to 49 who had been exposed to COVID-19.

The chain links TRBV7-9 to TRBJ2-1, with 11 bases aligning to TRBD2. Germline V gives CDR1 SEHNR, CDR2 FQNEAQ (reference sequence). The CDR3 is 17 residues long. Unmatched junction bases numbered 7, after V lost 2 bases and J lost 4 bases. The CDR3 sequence is CASSLTSIAGGYNEQFF. Written as DNA, the CDR3 is TGTGCCAGCAGCTTAACCTCCATAGCGGGGGGGTACAATGAGCAGTTCTTC. The whole variable domain, filled in from reference TRBV7-9 and TRBJ2-1, reads DTGVSQNPRHKITKRGQNVTFRCDPISEHNRLYWYRQTLGQGPEFLTYFQNEAQLEKSRLLSDRFSAERPKGSFSTLEIQRTEQGDSAMYLCASSLTSIAGGYNEQFFGPGTRLTVL.

V is TRBV10-3 and J is TRBJ1-1, with D hard to call. The CDR3 is 12 amino acids. Germline values: CDR1 ENHRY, CDR2 SYGVKD. V lost 11 bases and J 5 bases, leaving 15 bases between the germline ends. CDR3 coding DNA: TGTGCCTCAACGGGGTCGAGGACTGAAGCTTTCTTT. Protein: CASTGSRTEAFF.